This TCR beta chain stems from a study of T cell repertoires in aging, cancer and after chemotherapy. The template was genomic DNA from peripheral blood, not RNA. Rearranged V-D-J TRB sequences were amplified with a mixed TRB-A/B primer pool. MiXCR, run by TCRdb on the multiplex PCR reads, gives a single entry per CDR3 protein. The sample lists about 12,000 distinct CDR3 sequences, 28% occurring once. This clonotype has just a few counts. Germline CDR1 is MNHEY and CDR2 is SMNVEV (reference sequence). The CDR3 sequence is 14 residues long. V lost 5 bases, J lost 6 bases, and 16 bases lay in between. This TCR came from a human donor with a blood cancer. The sequencing sample was made of blood. The chain recombines TRBV27 with TRBJ1-1, with D uncertain. CDR3 bases: TGTGCCAGCAGTCATAACCGGGGATTTGCTGAAGCTTTCTTT. Its translation is CASSHNRGFAEAFF.